The present TCR beta chain was sequenced within a study of T cells in tuberculosis. The CDR3 covers 13 residues. The germline V gene encodes CDR1 MDHEN and CDR2 SYDVKM. The germline V and J ends were trimmed by 5 bases and 5 bases, with 10 bases remaining between them. Sorting used thawed, overnight-rested PBMC stained with anti-CD3, a viability dye and GMM-loaded CD1B tetramer. The lipid loaded on the CD1B tetramers was C32 glucose monomycolate from Rhodococcus equi. The assay was immunoSEQ multiplex PCR, and TCRdb's table has in-frame clones only and misses some. The sample lists around 60,000 clones, 80% to 85% occurring once.

The specimen was CD1b-GMM tetramer-negative cells sorted from PBMCs. The rearrangement links TRBV28 to TRBJ1-5, with a possible D match to TRBD1 (5 bases). The source is an adult woman with latent tuberculosis. CDR3: CASSRPGHQPQHF. CDR3 coding DNA: TGTGCCAGCAGTCGGCCAGGGCATCAGCCCCAGCATTTT. Drawing the rest from reference TRBV28 and TRBJ1-5, the complete variable domain is DVKVTQSSRYLVKRTGEKVFLECVQDMDHENMFWYRQDPGLGLRLIYFSYDVKMKEKGDIPEGYSVSREKKERFSLILESASTNQTSMYLCASSRPGHQPQHFGDGTRLSIL.